Given below is one T cell receptor beta chain in context. The method was immunoSEQ multiplex PCR; TCRdb's version includes in-frame clones alone and lacks a portion of them. The sample has some 100,000 clones, approximately 90% seen once; the top ten hold approximately 0.54%. This sample was taken from a study of OX40 agonist ivuxolimab in advanced cancers. Per germline, CDR1 DFQATT and CDR2 SNEGSKA (reference sequence). Trimming took 1 base from V and 5 from J, leaving 5 bases between them. This CDR3 region has 11 residues. The sample was CD4+ or CD8+ T cells sorted from blood, taken in a trial of the OX40 agonist ivuxolimab. The genes are TRBV20-1 and TRBJ1-1; D not resolved. The receptor comes from an adult with an advanced solid tumor such as melanoma, head and neck, liver or kidney cancer. The CDR3 nucleotides read TGCAGTGCTAGAGGCCGGACTGAAGCTTTCTTT. Translated: CSARGRTEAFF.